This T cell receptor (beta chain) was recorded in a study of T cell repertoires in ileal Crohn's disease. The study, taken as a whole, reports: Endoscopic recurrence occurred in every patient whose clonality exceeded 26.8%.

Some clones are missing from TCRdb's copy, which holds only in-frame ones; the method was immunoSEQ multiplex PCR. In the table there are around 15,000 clones, 70% to 90% of which are singletons. As concerns this clone: What it binds is unknown.

CDR1 SGHAT and CDR2 FQNNGV come from the germline V gene. The CDR3 totals 15 residues. The trim removed 4 bases at V and 3 bases at J, leaving 5 bases unmatched. The rearrangement uses TRBV11-2 and TRBJ2-7; 11 nucleotides agree with TRBD2. Sequencing used ileal tissue. The sequence was obtained from an adult with Crohn's disease. The CDR3 nucleotides are TGTGCCAGCAGCTCCGGGACTAGCGGCCACTACGAGCAGTACTTC. Residues: CASSSGTSGHYEQYF.